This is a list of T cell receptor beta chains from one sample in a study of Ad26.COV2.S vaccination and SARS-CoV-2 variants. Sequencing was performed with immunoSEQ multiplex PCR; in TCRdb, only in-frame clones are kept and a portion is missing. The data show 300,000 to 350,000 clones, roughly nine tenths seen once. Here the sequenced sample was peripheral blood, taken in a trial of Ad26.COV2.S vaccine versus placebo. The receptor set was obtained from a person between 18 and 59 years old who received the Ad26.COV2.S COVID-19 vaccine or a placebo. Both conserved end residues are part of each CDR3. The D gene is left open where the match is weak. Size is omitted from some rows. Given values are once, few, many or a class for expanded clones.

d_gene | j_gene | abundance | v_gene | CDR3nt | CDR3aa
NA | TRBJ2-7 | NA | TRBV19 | TGTGCCAGTAGTATAAGTCGGTACCACTACGAGCAGTACTTC | CASSISRYHYEQYF
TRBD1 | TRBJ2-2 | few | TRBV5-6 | TGTGCCAGCAGCTTGGTGCAGGGGGACACCGGGGAGCTGTTTTTT | CASSLVQGDTGELFF
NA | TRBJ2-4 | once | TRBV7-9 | TGTGCCAGCAGCTTAGCCGGGAAGATAGCCAAAAACATTCAGTACTTC | CASSLAGKIAKNIQYF
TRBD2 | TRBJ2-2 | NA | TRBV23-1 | TGCGCCAGCAGTCTAACGGGAGGGCGCGGGGAGCTGTTTTTT | CASSLTGGRGELFF
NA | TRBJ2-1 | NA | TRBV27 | TGTGCCAGCAGTTTATCTTCCAGTCACAAGGTAGATGAGCAGTTCTTC | CASSLSSSHKVDEQFF
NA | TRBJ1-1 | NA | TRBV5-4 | TGTGCCAGCAGCTTGGTACAGGCTCCGAACACTGAAGCTTTCTTT | CASSLVQAPNTEAFF
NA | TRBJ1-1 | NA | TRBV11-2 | TGTGCCAGCAGCTTAGGTTTCAGGCGGATGGACGTGAACACTGAAGCTTTCTTT | CASSLGFRRMDVNTEAFF
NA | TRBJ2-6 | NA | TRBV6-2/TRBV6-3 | TGTGCCAGCAGTTACTCGGAGGGCCAGGCCTTTGGGGGGGCCAACGTCCTGACTTTC | CASSYSEGQAFGGANVLTF
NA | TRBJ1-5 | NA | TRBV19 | TGTGCCAGTAAGACCTCCTTGGGTCTGGAGCATTTT | CASKTSLGLEHF
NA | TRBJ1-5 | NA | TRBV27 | TGTGCCAGCAGTGTGGGGGCGCGGAATCAGCCCCAGCATTTT | CASSVGARNQPQHF
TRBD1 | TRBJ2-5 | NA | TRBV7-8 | TGTGCCAGCAGCTTCCGAGACAGGGGCTTGGGAAAAAAGACCCAGTACTTC | CASSFRDRGLGKKTQYF
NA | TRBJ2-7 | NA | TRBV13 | TGTGCCAGCAGCACCAGACAGGTCGCTCTTGGGACAGAGCAGTACTTC | CASSTRQVALGTEQYF
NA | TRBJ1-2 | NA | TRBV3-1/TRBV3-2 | TGTGCCAGCAGCCAAGATTGGGGGCTCGCGAACTATGGCTACACCTTC | CASSQDWGLANYGYTF
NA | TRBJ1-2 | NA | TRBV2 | TGTGCCAGCAGTGAAGGGGTTAAAAACTATGGCTACACCTTC | CASSEGVKNYGYTF
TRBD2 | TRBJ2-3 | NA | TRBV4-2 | TGTGCCAGCAGCCAAGGCCGACTAGCGGGAGGGATGGATACGCAGTATTTT | CASSQGRLAGGMDTQYF
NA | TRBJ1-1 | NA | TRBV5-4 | TGTGCCAGCAGCTTCGGGGGCCCCTACACTGAAGCTTTCTTT | CASSFGGPYTEAFF
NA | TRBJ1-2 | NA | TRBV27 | TGTGCCAGCAGTTTACAGGGTGCTGGTGGCTACACCTTC | CASSLQGAGGYTF
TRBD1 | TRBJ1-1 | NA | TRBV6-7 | TGTACGGACAGGACGAACACTGAAGCTTTCTTT | CTDRTNTEAFF
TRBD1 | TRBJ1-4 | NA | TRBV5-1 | TGCGCCAGCAGCCTCCGGAGGGGGCCTAATGAAAAACTGTTTTTT | CASSLRRGPNEKLFF
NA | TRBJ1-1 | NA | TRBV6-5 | TGTGCCAGCGGGCGTCTTGAAGACACTGAAGCTTTCTTT | CASGRLEDTEAFF
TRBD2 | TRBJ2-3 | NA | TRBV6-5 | TGTGCCAGCTCTTACGGCGGGGGGGCGGCAGATACGCAGTATTTT | CASSYGGGAADTQYF
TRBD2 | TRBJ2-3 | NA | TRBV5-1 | TGCGCCAGCAGCTTGACTAGCGGGACCAGCACAGATACGCAGTATTTT | CASSLTSGTSTDTQYF
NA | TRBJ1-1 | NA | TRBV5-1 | TGCGCCAGCAGCGACAGAGGGACGAACACTGAAGCTTTCTTT | CASSDRGTNTEAFF
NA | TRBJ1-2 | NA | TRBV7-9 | TGTGCCAGCAGTACCCAGGGGAGGGTGGACTATGGCTACACCTTC | CASSTQGRVDYGYTF
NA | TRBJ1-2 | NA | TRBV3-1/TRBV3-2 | TGTGCCAGCAGCCAAGATCTTGAGACAGCAATCTATGGCTACACCTTC | CASSQDLETAIYGYTF
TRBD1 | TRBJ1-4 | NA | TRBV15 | TGTGCCACCAGCAGGCAGACAGGGCGGGGGGAAAAACTGTTTTTT | CATSRQTGRGEKLFF
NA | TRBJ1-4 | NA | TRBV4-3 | TGCGCCAGCAGCCCGGACGCTTCTAATGAAAAACTGTTTTTT | CASSPDASNEKLFF
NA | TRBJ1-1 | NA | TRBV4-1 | TGCGCCAGCAGCCAAGATCAGAGGAAAAACACTGAAGCTTTCTTT | CASSQDQRKNTEAFF
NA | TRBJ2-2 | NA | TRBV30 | TGTGCCTGGGGCCGGGACTCCTACACCGGGGAGCTGTTTTTT | CAWGRDSYTGELFF
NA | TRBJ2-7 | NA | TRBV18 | TGTGCCAGCTCACCAGGGAGCTCCTACGAGCAGTACTTC | CASSPGSSYEQYF
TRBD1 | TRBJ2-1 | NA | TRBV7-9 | TGTGCCAGCAGCCTCTCGGGACAGGGTTTACATGAGCAGTTCTTC | CASSLSGQGLHEQFF
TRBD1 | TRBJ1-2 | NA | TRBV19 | TGTGCCAGTAGTGTCCTCAACAGGGGGCGCAACTATGGCTACACCTTC | CASSVLNRGRNYGYTF
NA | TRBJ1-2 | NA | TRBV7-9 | TGTGCCAGCAGTCTGTCCTCAGCCCAGGGCTTTTACGGCTACACCTTC | CASSLSSAQGFYGYTF
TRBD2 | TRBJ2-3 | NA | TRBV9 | TGTGCCAGCAGCGACGGGACTAGCGGACGCACAGATACGCAGTATTTT | CASSDGTSGRTDTQYF
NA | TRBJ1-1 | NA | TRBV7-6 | TGTGCCAGCAGCCGGAACACGGGGAGTTTCACTGAAGCTTTCTTT | CASSRNTGSFTEAFF
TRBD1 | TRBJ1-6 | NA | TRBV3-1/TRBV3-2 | TGTGCCAGCAGCAGCGGACAGGGAAAAGATTCACCCCTCCACTTT | CASSSGQGKDSPLHF
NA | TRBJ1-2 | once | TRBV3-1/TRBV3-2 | TGTGCCAGCAGCCAAGATCACCCATGGGAAAAGGGTAACTATGGCTACACCTTC | CASSQDHPWEKGNYGYTF
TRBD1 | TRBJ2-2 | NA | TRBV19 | TGTGCCAGTAGTGTTGGGACAGGGGGCGGGAGGACCGGGGAGCTGTTTTTT | CASSVGTGGGRTGELFF
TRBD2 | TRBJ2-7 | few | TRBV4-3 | TGCGCCAGCAGCCAAATAGCGGGGGGACCGGGGCAGTACTTC | CASSQIAGGPGQYF
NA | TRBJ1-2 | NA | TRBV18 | TGTGCCAGCTCACCGTGGCCGTCGCGGAATGGCTACACCTTC | CASSPWPSRNGYTF
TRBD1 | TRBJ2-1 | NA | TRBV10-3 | TGTGCCATCAGTGAGTCGACCCCCGGGACAGTATTTTACAATGAGCAGTTCTTC | CAISESTPGTVFYNEQFF
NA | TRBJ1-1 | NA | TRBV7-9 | TGTGCCAGCATCACGGGGGCGAACACTGAAGCTTTCTTT | CASITGANTEAFF
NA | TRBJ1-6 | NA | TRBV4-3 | TGCGCCAGCAGCCAAGAGCCTCGAGCAAATAATTCACCCCTCCACTTT | CASSQEPRANNSPLHF
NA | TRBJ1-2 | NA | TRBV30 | TGTGCCTGGAGTGTTGGTGGCTATGGCTACACCTTC | CAWSVGGYGYTF
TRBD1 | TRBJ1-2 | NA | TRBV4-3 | TGCGCCAGCAGCCAAGGAACAGGGGGGAGCTATGGCTACACCTTC | CASSQGTGGSYGYTF
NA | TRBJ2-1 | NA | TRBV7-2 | TGTGCCAGCAGCTTAATGGTGCAGGGCTCCTACAATGAGCAGTTCTTC | CASSLMVQGSYNEQFF
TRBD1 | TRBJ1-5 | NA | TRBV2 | TGTGCCAGCAAGTCAGAAGGGACAGGCTATCAGCCCCAGCATTTT | CASKSEGTGYQPQHF
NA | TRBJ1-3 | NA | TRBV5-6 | TGTGCCAGCAGCTTTCAGGGCCCGCCCGGAAACACCATATATTTT | CASSFQGPPGNTIYF
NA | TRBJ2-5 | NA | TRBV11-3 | TGTGCCAGCAGCTTGGGGCAGCTCGCCTCGGAGACCCAGTACTTC | CASSLGQLASETQYF
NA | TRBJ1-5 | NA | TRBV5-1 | TGCGCCAGCAGGGAGTCGGTAGTTAGCAATCAGCCCCAGCATTTT | CASRESVVSNQPQHF
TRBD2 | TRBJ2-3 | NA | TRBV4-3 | TGCGCCAGCAGCCAAGATCCTCCTAGCGGGGGACCAAGCACAGATACGCAGTATTTT | CASSQDPPSGGPSTDTQYF
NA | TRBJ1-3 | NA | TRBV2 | TGTGCCAGCAGTGAAGGACAGACCTCTGGAAACACCATATATTTT | CASSEGQTSGNTIYF
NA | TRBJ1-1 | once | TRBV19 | TGTGCCAGTAGTACGAATTCTCCCACTGAAGCTTTCTTT | CASSTNSPTEAFF
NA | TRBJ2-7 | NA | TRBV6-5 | TGTGCCAGCACTGTATTCCACGAGCAGTACTTC | CASTVFHEQYF